This T cell receptor beta chain was captured in a study of blood T cell repertoires in COVID-19. Study-level background: T cells, B-cell-depleted T cells, or PBMCs supplied cDNA or gDNA.

The CDR3 is 13 residues long. Germline loops: CDR1 LNHDA, CDR2 SQIVND (reference sequence). V lost 9 bases and J lost 2; bases outside the gene matches: 4. Method: immunoSEQ multiplex PCR; TCRdb's copy keeps in-frame clones and lacks some. The data show fewer than 350,000 clones, almost 90% seen once. V is TRBV19 and J is TRBJ2-1; 7 bases align to TRBD1. This sequence originates from a woman under 40 who had been exposed to COVID-19. The sample was PBMCs or T cells enriched from blood (not recorded which). The DNA of the CDR3 is TGTGCCAGCGGACAGGCGACCTACAATGAGCAGTTCTTC. It codes for CASGQATYNEQFF.